Given below is one TCR beta chain in context. Only in-frame clones appear in the TCRdb table, and some are missing; sequencing was by immunoSEQ multiplex PCR. The sample has about 160,000 clones; around four fifths are singletons. The CDR3 length is 14 residues. Germline V CDR1 and CDR2: MNHEY, SVGAGI. V was trimmed by 0 bases and J by 7 bases, leaving 10 bases between them. The data were obtained in a study of blood T cell repertoires in COVID-19. Turning to the study itself: PBMCs, B-cell-depleted T cells, or T cells provided the cDNA or gDNA that made up the material.

This sequence joins TRBV6-5 and TRBJ1-5; D is ambiguous. The clonotype comes from a woman at least 80 years old with acute or convalescent COVID-19. The sequencing sample was made of peripheral blood. CDR3 region: CASSYSPEKQPQHF. The DNA for the CDR3 is TGTGCCAGCAGTTACTCCCCTGAGAAACAGCCCCAGCATTTT.